Here is one T cell receptor beta chain with its context. The assay was immunoSEQ multiplex PCR, and TCRdb's table has in-frame clones only and misses some. The table records 7,900 or so clones, approximately 88% of them present only once. Trimming removed 1 base from V and 0 bases from J, with 14 bases in between. Per the germline V gene, CDR1 is SGHRS and CDR2 is YFSETQ. The CDR3 consists of 16 residues. The entry originates in a study of T cell clonotyping in hematopoietic cell transplantation. The specimen was PBMCs, collected 100 days after allogeneic stem cell transplant. The sequence was collected from a male patient in his late teens or twenties who had an allogeneic stem cell transplant from a related donor, so the T cells may come from the graft donor. Some clones in this sample may be carry-over from other donors' samples. This sequence joins TRBV5-1 and TRBJ2-7, with a tentative D call TRBD1 (5 bases). In nucleotides, the CDR3 is TGCGCCAGCAGCTTGAAGGACAAGAGGAGCTCCTACGAGCAGTACGTC. Translated: CASSLKDKRSSYEQYV.